The clone carrying this TCR beta chain was detected a few times. Its antigen is not identified. These data are taken from a study of T cell repertoires in cytomegalovirus infection. Looking at the study overall: CMV infection and matching HLA type were both indicated by public TCR beta signatures. The study, taken as a whole, reports: In two of eight donors, the top clonotype was HLA-C-restricted CMV-specific.

TCRdb processed the reads anew with MiXCR; each CDR3 protein has one entry. The data hold some 700,000 distinct CDR3 sequences, with under 40% observed a single time. Sequenced material: PBMCs. The origin of this receptor is a human donor in good health (CMV status not recorded). Some clones in this sample may be carry-over from other donors' samples.

The CDR3 sequence: CASSRDSARNSYNSPLHF. The CDR3 nucleotides read TGCGCCAGCAGCCGAGACAGCGCCAGGAACTCCTATAATTCACCCCTCCACTTT. The rearrangement joins TRBV4-1 to TRBJ1-6, with a possible D match to TRBD1 (5 bases). V lost 4 bases, J lost 0 bases, and 16 bases lay in between. The CDR3 sequence is 18 residues long. Germline V gene lookup returns CDR1 MGHRA and CDR2 YSYEKL.